The subject of this entry is one T cell receptor beta chain. Assay: immunoSEQ multiplex PCR; the TCRdb copy retains only in-frame clones and omits some. The table has more than 200,000 clones, roughly 91% seen once. This sample is part of a study of blood T cell repertoires in COVID-19. This TCR came from a woman aged 25 to 39 who had recovered from COVID-19. The sample taken for sequencing was PBMCs or T cells enriched from blood (not recorded which).

CDR3 sequence: CSVEVSRGTEYF. The CDR3 bases are TGCAGCGTTGAGGTGAGCAGGGGGACAGAGTACTTC. The V and J genes are TRBV29-1 and TRBJ2-7, with 7 bases aligning to TRBD1. The germline V gene has CDR1 SQVTM and CDR2 ANQGSEA. V shed 3 bases and J 11 bases; nucleotides not matched to a gene: 10. CDR3 length: 12 residues.